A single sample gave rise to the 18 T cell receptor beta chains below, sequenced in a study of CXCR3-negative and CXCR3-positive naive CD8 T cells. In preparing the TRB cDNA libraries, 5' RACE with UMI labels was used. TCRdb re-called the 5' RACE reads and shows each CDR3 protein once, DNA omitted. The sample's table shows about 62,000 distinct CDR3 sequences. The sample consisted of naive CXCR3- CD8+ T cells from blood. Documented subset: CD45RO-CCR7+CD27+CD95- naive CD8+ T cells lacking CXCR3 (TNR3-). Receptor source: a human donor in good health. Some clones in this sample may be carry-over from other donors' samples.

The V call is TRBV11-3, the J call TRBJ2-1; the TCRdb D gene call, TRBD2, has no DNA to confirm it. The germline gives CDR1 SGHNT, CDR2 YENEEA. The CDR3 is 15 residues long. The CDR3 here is CASSPAGGLGNEQFF.

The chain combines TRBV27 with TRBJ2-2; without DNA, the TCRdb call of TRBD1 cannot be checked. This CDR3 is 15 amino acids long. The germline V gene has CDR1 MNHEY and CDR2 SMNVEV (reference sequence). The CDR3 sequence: CASTPNREATGELFF.

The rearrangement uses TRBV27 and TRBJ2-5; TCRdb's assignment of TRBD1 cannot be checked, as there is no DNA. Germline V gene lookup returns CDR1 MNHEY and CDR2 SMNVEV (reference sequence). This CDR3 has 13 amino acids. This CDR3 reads CASTAGTGETQYF.

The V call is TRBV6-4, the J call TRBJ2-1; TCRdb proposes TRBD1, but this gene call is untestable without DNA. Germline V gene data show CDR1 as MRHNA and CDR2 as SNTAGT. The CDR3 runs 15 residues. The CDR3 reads CASSDSTGAYNEQFF.

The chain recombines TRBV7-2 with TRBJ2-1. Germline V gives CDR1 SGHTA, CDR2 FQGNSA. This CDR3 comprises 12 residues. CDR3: CASSYVGNEQFF.

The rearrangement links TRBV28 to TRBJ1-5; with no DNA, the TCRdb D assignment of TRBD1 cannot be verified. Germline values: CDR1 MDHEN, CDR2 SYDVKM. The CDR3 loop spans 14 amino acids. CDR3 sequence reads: CASSLTGINQPQHF.

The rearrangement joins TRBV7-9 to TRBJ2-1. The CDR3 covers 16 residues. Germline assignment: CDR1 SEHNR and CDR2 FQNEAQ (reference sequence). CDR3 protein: CASSRPTGGSYNEQFF.

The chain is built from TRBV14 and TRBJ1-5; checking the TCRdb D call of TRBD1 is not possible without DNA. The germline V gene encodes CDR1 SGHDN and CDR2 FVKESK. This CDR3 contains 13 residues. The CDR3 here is CASSPRGAQPQHF.

This CDR3 reads CASSASAGGLLQSASTDTQYF. The chain joins TRBV7-9 to TRBJ2-3; TCRdb's D call of TRBD2 is untestable without DNA. Looked up from germline, CDR1 is SEHNR and CDR2 is FQNEAQ (reference sequence). This CDR3 contains 21 residues.

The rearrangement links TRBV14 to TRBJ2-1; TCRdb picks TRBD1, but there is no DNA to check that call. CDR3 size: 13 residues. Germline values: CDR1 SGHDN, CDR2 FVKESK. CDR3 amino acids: CASSQVDTNEQFF.

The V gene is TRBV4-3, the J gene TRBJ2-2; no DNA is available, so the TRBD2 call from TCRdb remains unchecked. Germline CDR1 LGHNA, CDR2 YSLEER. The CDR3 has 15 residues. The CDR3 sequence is CASSQRGASTGELFF.

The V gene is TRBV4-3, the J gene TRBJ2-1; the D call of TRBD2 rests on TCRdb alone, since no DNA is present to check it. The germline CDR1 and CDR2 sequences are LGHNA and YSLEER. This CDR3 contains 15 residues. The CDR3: CASSQDSGTYNEQFF.

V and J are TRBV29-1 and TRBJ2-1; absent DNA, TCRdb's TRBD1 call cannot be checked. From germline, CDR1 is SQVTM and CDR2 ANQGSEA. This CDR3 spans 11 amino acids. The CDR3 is CSAPQGLELFF.

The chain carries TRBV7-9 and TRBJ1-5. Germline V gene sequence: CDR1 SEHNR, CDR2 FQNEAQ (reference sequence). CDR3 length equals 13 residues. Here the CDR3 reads CASSLGALEPQHF.

The CDR3: CASGPGQGDYGYTF. The chain has TRBV5-6 and TRBJ1-2; TCRdb's assignment of TRBD1 cannot be checked, as there is no DNA. This CDR3 is built from 14 residues. CDR1 is SGHDT and CDR2 is YYEEEE in the germline V gene.

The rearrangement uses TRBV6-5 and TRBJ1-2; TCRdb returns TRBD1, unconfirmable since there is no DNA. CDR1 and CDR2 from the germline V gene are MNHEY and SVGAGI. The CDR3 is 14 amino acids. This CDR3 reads CASRLNRETYGYTF.

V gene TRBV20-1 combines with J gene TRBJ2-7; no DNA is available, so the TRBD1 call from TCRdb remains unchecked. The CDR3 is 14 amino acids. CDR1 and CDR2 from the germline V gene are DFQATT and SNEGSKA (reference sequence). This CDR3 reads CSAADREGPYEQYF.

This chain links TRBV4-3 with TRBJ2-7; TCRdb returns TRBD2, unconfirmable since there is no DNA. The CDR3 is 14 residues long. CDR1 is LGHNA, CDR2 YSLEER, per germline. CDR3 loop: CASSHDRANYEQYF.